The 12 T cell receptor beta chains below were found in one sample sequenced in a study of CD8 T cells in ankylosing spondylitis. TCRdb ran MiXCR on the 5' RACE reads and lists one entry per CDR3 protein. The sample shows around 300,000 distinct CDR3 sequences, 14% to 15% of them seen only once. The sequenced material came from blood, either unsorted or a sorted T cell fraction (not recorded which). Receptors were obtained from a male donor with ankylosing spondylitis or in good health (not recorded which).

This clonotype was recorded at least ten times. This chain connects TRBV11-2 to TRBJ2-1, with 11 bases fitting TRBD2. The ends lost 6 bases at V and 8 bases at J; junction bases unmatched: 6. Germline loops: CDR1 SGHAT, CDR2 FQNNGV. The length of the CDR3 is 14 residues. The CDR3 coding sequence is TGTGCCAGCAGTCCACTAGCGGGAGTCCATGAGCAGTTCTTC. Amino acids: CASSPLAGVHEQFF.

The chain couples TRBV7-8 to TRBJ1-5; a possible D gene is TRBD1 (5 bases). The CDR3 has 17 residues. Trimming shortened V by 5 bases and J by 4 bases, and 21 bases separated the two germline ends. Germline V gene sequence: CDR1 SGHVS, CDR2 FQNEAQ. For the CDR3, the DNA is TGTGCCAGCAGCCCCCGGGGCCGTCAGCAGCCAAATCAGCCCCAGCATTTT. It is translated as CASSPRGRQQPNQPQHF.

This clonotype was seen a few times. This chain links TRBV5-5 with TRBJ2-1; TRBD2 matches at 8 bases. The CDR3 covers 16 residues. J was trimmed by 5 bases and V by 4 bases; bases with no gene match: 11. CDR1 SGHKS and CDR2 YYEKEE come from the germline V gene (reference sequence). The CDR3 region is CASSLPGLGIHNEQFF. For the CDR3, the DNA is TGTGCCAGCAGCCTACCGGGACTAGGAATCCACAATGAGCAGTTCTTC.

The genes are TRBV5-1 and TRBJ1-2, with D possibly matching TRBD1 (5 bases). The V end was cut by 1 base, the J end by 5 bases, with 9 bases between. The germline V gene encodes CDR1 SGHRS and CDR2 YFSETQ. The CDR3 contains 13 residues. The CDR3 DNA is TGCGCCAGCAGCTTGTCGGGACCTTATGGCTACACCTTC. It translates to CASSLSGPYGYTF. Complete variable domain (other parts from reference TRBV5-1 and TRBJ1-2): KAGVTQTPRYLIKTRGQQVTLSCSPISGHRSVSWYQQTPGQGLQFLFEYFSETQRNKGNFPGRFSGRQFSNSRSEMNVSTLELGDSALYLCASSLSGPYGYTFGSGTRLTVV.

This clonotype occurred a few times. V gene TRBV20-1 combines with J gene TRBJ2-7, with 16 bases identical to TRBD2. V shed 6 bases, J shed 2 bases, and the junction held 7 bases outside the gene matches. The CDR3 is made up of 16 amino acids. CDR1 and CDR2 from the germline V gene are DFQATT and SNEGSKA (reference sequence). The CDR3 DNA is TGCAGTGCCCAGGGACTAGCGGGAGGGCCAGCCTACGAGCAGTACTTC. Its translation: CSAQGLAGGPAYEQYF.

The chain joins TRBV20-1 to TRBJ2-3; no reliable D call. Germline V CDR1 and CDR2: DFQATT, SNEGSKA (reference sequence). V lost 1 base and J 6 bases, leaving 8 bases between the germline ends. This CDR3 contains 12 residues. CDR3 in amino acids: CSARGDGDTQYF. For the CDR3, the DNA is TGCAGTGCTAGAGGAGACGGCGATACGCAGTATTTT.

The gene calls are TRBV12-3 or TRBV12-4 and TRBJ2-5; 10 bases match TRBD2. Trimming cost V 5 bases and J 1 base; bases outside gene matches: 1. The CDR3 runs 14 residues. CDR3 bases: TGTGCCAGCAGTCGACTAGCGGGCCAAGAGACCCAGTACTTC. This translates into CASSRLAGQETQYF.

V is TRBV7-2 and J is TRBJ2-2, with 7 bases identical to TRBD1. The ends lost 5 bases at V and 6 bases at J; junction bases unmatched: 6. The V gene's germline CDR1 is SGHTA and CDR2 FQGNSA. The CDR3 has 14 amino acids. The CDR3 loop is CASSQNRGAGELFF. Here the CDR3 DNA reads TGTGCCAGCAGCCAAAACAGGGGCGCCGGGGAGCTGTTTTTT.

The chain has TRBV18 and TRBJ2-5; D is perhaps TRBD1 (5 bases). V lost 3 bases to trimming and J lost 5 bases, with 22 bases between them. Germline CDR1 is KGHSH and CDR2 is LQKENI. There are 17 residues in the CDR3. The CDR3 sequence: CASSPKAGMGFFETQYF. CDR3 DNA sequence: TGTGCCAGCTCACCCAAAGCAGGGATGGGGTTTTTCGAGACCCAGTACTTC.

The chain has TRBV2 and TRBJ1-4; D remains unclear. The V and J ends lost 7 bases and 3 bases respectively, with 9 bases between them. There are 13 residues in the CDR3. CDR1 is SNHLY and CDR2 is FYNNEI in the germline V gene. For the CDR3, the DNA is TGTGCCAGCACCTCCCAGCCTAATGAAAAACTGTTTTTT. The encoded protein is CASTSQPNEKLFF.

This clonotype appeared a few times. This chain uses TRBV29-1 with TRBJ1-2; perhaps TRBD1 as D (6 bases). V lost 0 bases and J 5 bases, leaving 16 bases between the germline ends. The CDR3 has 15 amino acids. CDR1 and CDR2 from the germline V gene are SQVTM and ANQGSEA. The CDR3 loop is CSVEDLGRGLYGYTF. For the CDR3, the DNA is TGCAGCGTTGAAGATCTGGGCAGGGGCTTGTATGGCTACACCTTC.

This clonotype was recorded a few times. V and J are TRBV11-1 and TRBJ2-7; 8 positions match TRBD1. Losses at the gene ends were 1 base for V and 6 bases for J; bases not matched to a gene: 5. Germline lookup yields CDR1 SGHAT and CDR2 FQDESV (reference sequence). The CDR3 is made up of 14 amino acids. The CDR3 region has the DNA TGTGCCAGCAGCTTAGGGACAGGGATCGGCGAGCAGTACTTC. Translated: CASSLGTGIGEQYF.